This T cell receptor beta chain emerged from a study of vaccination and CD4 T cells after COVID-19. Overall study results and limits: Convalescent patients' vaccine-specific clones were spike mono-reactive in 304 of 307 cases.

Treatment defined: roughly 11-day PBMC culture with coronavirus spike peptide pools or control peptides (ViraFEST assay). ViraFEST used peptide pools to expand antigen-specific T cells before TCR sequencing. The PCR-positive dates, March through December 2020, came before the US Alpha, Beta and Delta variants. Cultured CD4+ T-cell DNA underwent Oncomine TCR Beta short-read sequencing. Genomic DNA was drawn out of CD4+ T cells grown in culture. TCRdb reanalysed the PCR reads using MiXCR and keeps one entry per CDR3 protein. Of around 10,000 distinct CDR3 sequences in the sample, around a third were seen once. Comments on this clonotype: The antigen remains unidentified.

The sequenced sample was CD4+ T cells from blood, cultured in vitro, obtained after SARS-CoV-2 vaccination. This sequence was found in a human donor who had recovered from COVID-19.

CDR3 DNA sequence: TGCAGTGCTCGTATTAGCGGGAGAGAGACCCAGTACTTC. Its protein is CSARISGRETQYF. The chain couples TRBV20-1 to TRBJ2-5; 9 bases align to TRBD2. Germline-derived CDR1 and CDR2 are DFQATT and SNEGSKA (reference sequence). The CDR3 sequence is 13 residues long. The J segment lost 4 bases and the V segment lost 5 bases, leaving 5 bases of the junction unmatched.